This TCR beta chain was recorded in a study of T cells in Graves' hyperthyroidism and ophthalmopathy. Study-wide context: Prior to any treatment, at the point of initial diagnosis, peripheral blood was collected.

This clonotype was picked up many times. The CDR3 runs 13 residues. Germline V gene sequence: CDR1 ENHRY, CDR2 SYGVKD. Trimming removed 3 bases at V and 0 bases at J, with 5 bases between. Amplification yielded TCR beta CDR3 regions, with RNA transcripts as the source. When the TCR CDR3 underwent first-round RT-PCR, the HTBI primer set was used. MiXCR was run by TCRdb on the multiplex PCR reads, yielding one entry per CDR3 protein. This sample has 450,000 to 500,000 distinct CDR3 sequences, with approximately 22% found just once. The V call is TRBV10-3, the J call TRBJ1-1; D unclear. The sequence came from a woman aged 70 to 79 with Graves' ophthalmopathy. Sequences were obtained from blood. The CDR3 reads CAISDGMNTEAFF. In DNA, the CDR3 is TGTGCCATCAGTGATGGCATGAACACTGAAGCTTTCTTT.